One sample yielded the 15 T cell receptor beta chains listed below, sequenced in a study of T cells in Graves' hyperthyroidism and ophthalmopathy (dated by TCRdb to about 2019). The library was generated by multiplex PCR. Sequencing instrument: Illumina HiSeq 2000. The TCR beta CDR3 regions were amplified from RNA transcripts. The TCR CDR3 was subjected to a first round of RT-PCR using the HTBI primer set and the Qiagen OneStep RT-PCR kit. In-frame beta chains were kept once TCRdb had trimmed the public reads at Q25 with fastp and called clones with MiXCR. One record per CDR3 amino acid sequence lists the most common genes and DNA. This sample comprises some 510,000 distinct CDR3 sequences, about half of them detected only once. The ten top clones hold 8.2% of the sample. The sequencing input was peripheral blood or thyroid tissue (not recorded which). Every receptor here comes from a woman between 18 and 30 years old with Graves' hyperthyroidism. Donor details come from another sample of the same person, matched by shared clones.

This clonotype was detected many times. This chain joins TRBV2 and TRBJ1-1; D not certain. The V gene lost 7 bases and the J gene lost 1 base, with 13 bases spanning the gap. Germline CDR1 reads SNHLY; CDR2 reads FYNNEI. The CDR3 runs 14 residues. Here the CDR3 reads CASIRSGWNTEAFF. The CDR3 DNA reads TGTGCCAGCATCCGATCGGGGTGGAACACTGAAGCTTTCTTT.

Worth noting for this clonotype: A read error may account for a junction end that differs from germline. The chain carries TRBV7-8 and TRBJ1-6; 8 bases are shared with TRBD1. This CDR3 contains 14 residues. CDR1 SGHVS and CDR2 FQNEAQ come from the germline V gene. The CDR3 spells CASSHGQGRSPLHF. For the CDR3, the DNA is TGCGCCAGCAGCCACGGACAGGGACGGTCACCCCTCCACTTT. Using reference TRBV7-8 and TRBJ1-6 for the parts outside the CDR3, the full variable domain is GAGVSQSPRYKVAKRGQDVALRCDPISGHVSLFWYQQALGQGPEFLTYFQNEAQLDKSGLPSDRFFAERPEGSVSTLKIQRTQQEDSAVYLCASSHGQGRSPLHFGNGTRLTVT.

The chain uses TRBV7-6 and TRBJ1-2; D gene ambiguous. Germline V gives CDR1 SGHVS, CDR2 FNYEAQ. CDR3 length equals 14 residues. V was trimmed by 5 bases and J by 6 bases, leaving 16 bases between them. The CDR3, as DNA: TGTGCCAGCAGCCCTCGAAATCGGCTCGATGGCTACACCTTC. It encodes CASSPRNRLDGYTF.

This clonotype was seen repeatedly, ten times or more. This sequence joins TRBV7-6 and TRBJ1-3; TRBD1 might be the D (6 bases). The CDR3 contains 14 residues. CDR1 is SGHVS, CDR2 FNYEAQ, per germline. The ends were cut back, 3 bases at V and 0 bases at J, with 6 bases in the middle. The CDR3 spells CASSLDSSGNTIYF. DNA of the CDR3: TGTGCCAGCAGCTTGGACAGCTCTGGAAACACCATATATTTT.

This sequence joins TRBV7-3 and TRBJ2-5; the D gene is possibly TRBD2 (6 bases). The CDR3 runs 15 residues. Trimming shortened V by 8 bases and J by 4 bases, and 20 bases separated the two germline ends. Germline CDR1 SGHTA, CDR2 FQGTGA. The CDR3 loop is CASSPYTTSRETQYF. CDR3 nucleotide sequence: TGTGCCAGCTCACCTTATACTACTAGCAGAGAGACCCAGTACTTC.

This clonotype has a handful of counts. V usage is TRBV4-1 and J usage is TRBJ1-3; D unresolved. This CDR3 is built from 16 residues. Trimming pared 0 bases from V and 7 bases from J, leaving 16 bases between. CDR1 is MGHRA and CDR2 is YSYEKL in the germline V gene. CDR3 DNA sequence: TGCGCCAGCAGCCAAGAAGAGATTGGAGCCTCGAACACCATATATTTT. Protein: CASSQEEIGASNTIYF.

With regard to this clonotype: A much larger clone lies a single base off, so this may be a read error. The V and J genes are TRBV2 and TRBJ2-7, with D unclear. The CDR3 is 16 amino acids. The V gene's germline CDR1 is SNHLY and CDR2 FYNNEI. CDR3 protein: CASSGWQLERNYGQYF. The CDR3 DNA is TGTGCCAGCAGTGGATGGCAGCTTGAAAGAAACTACGGGCAGTACTTC.

The table lists this clonotype with many counts. In DNA form, the CDR3 reads TGTGCCAGCAGCGTAGCGACGGGTCAGGAGACCCAGTACTTC. It yields the protein CASSVATGQETQYF. J is TRBJ2-5 and V is TRBV9; D gene unclear. V was clipped by 0 bases and J by 5 bases, with 11 bases between them. CDR3 size: 14 residues. Germline CDR1 is SGDLS and CDR2 is YYNGEE.

This clonotype was observed at least ten times. The chain recombines TRBV7-8 with TRBJ2-5, with D uncertain. V lost 3 bases, J lost 5 bases, and 13 bases lay in between. This CDR3 region has 14 residues. Germline V gives CDR1 SGHVS, CDR2 FQNEAQ. As DNA, the CDR3 is TGTGCCAGCAGCTTCGGGTTGCCCGGGGAGACCCAGTACTTC. It specifies CASSFGLPGETQYF.

This clonotype was seen at least ten times. The V and J genes are TRBV25-1 and TRBJ1-2; D unresolved. This CDR3 is built from 12 residues. Germline CDR1 reads MGHDK; CDR2 reads SYGVNS. V was trimmed by 3 bases and J by 7 bases, leaving 9 bases between them. CDR3 nucleotides: TGTGCCAGCAGTGATTTCCGGGGTGGCTACACCTTC. Translating gives CASSDFRGGYTF.

This chain links TRBV12-3 or TRBV12-4 with TRBJ1-5; no clear D. V gave up 7 bases and J gave up 2 bases, with 9 bases separating them. The CDR3 runs to 13 residues. The CDR3 coding sequence is TGTGCCAGCAAGGCTGACGGCAATCAGCCCCAGCATTTT. This encodes CASKADGNQPQHF.

This clonotype has ten or more counts. The chain couples TRBV7-9 to TRBJ1-5; D uncertain. The ends were cut back, 5 bases at V and 4 bases at J, with 12 bases in the middle. CDR3 length: 14 residues. Germline CDR1 is SEHNR and CDR2 is FQNEAQ (reference sequence). The chain's CDR3 is CASSPVIGNQPQHF. CDR3 DNA: TGTGCCAGCAGCCCGGTGATCGGAAATCAGCCCCAGCATTTT.

This chain uses TRBV2 with TRBJ2-6; weak D call: TRBD2 (5 bases). The germline gives CDR1 SNHLY, CDR2 FYNNEI. The CDR3 extends over 16 amino acids. The V end was cut by 4 bases, the J end by 2 bases, with 12 bases between. CDR3 in DNA: TGTGCCAGCAGTGTAACGGAGGCTACTGGGGCCAACGTCCTGACTTTC. Translated: CASSVTEATGANVLTF.

As concerns this clonotype: The germline gene is not matched at one end of the junction; a read error may be the cause. The chain joins TRBV10-2 to TRBJ2-7, with 8 bases aligning to TRBD2. Germline V lookup: CDR1 WSHSY, CDR2 SAAADI. The CDR3 is 17 amino acids. The DNA for the CDR3 is TGTGCCAGCAGCCGAGTCCTCGTAGCGGGGAGCTCCTACGAGCAGTACTTC. The encoded protein is CASSRVLVAGSSYEQYF.

The chain has TRBV6-6 and TRBJ1-6; no definite D call. V was pared by 4 bases and J by 10 bases, with 17 bases between. The CDR3 is 15 amino acids. CDR1 and CDR2 (germline): MNHNY, SVGAGI (reference sequence). The CDR3 sequence: CASSLSGLLGSPLHF. The CDR3 region has the DNA TGTGCCAGCAGTTTATCGGGGTTATTAGGGTCACCCCTCCACTTT.